This TCR beta chain came from a study of CD4 and CD8 cells across lung adenocarcinoma regions. The CDR3 extends over 16 amino acids. The germline V gene has CDR1 MNHEY and CDR2 SVGAGI. V lost 1 base to trimming and J lost 7 bases; unmatched junction nucleotides: 5. From the PCR reads, TCRdb called clonotypes with MiXCR, one entry per CDR3 protein. Of tens of thousands of distinct CDR3 sequences listed, about half are singletons. The patients had localized lung adenocarcinoma, a non-small cell subtype. This clonotype was counted many times. V usage is TRBV6-5 and J usage is TRBJ2-1; 12 positions match TRBD2. Sequencing was carried out using CD8+ T cells from the center of a lung tumor. The source is a female donor with lung adenocarcinoma. The CD4 and CD8 labels of this study may be unreliable. The CDR3 sequence: CASSYWGLAGSNEQFF. In DNA form, the CDR3 reads TGTGCCAGCAGTTACTGGGGACTAGCGGGCTCGAATGAGCAGTTCTTC.